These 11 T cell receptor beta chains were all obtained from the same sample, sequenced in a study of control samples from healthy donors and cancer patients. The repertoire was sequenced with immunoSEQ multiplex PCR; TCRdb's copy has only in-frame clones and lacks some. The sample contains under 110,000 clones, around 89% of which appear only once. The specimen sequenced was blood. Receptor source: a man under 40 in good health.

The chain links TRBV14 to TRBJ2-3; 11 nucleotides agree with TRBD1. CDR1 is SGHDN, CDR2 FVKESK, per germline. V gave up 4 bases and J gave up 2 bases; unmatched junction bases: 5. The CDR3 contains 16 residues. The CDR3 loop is CASSRGTGGSTDTQYF. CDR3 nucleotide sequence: TGTGCCAGCAGCCGGGGGACAGGGGGTTCCACAGATACGCAGTATTTT.

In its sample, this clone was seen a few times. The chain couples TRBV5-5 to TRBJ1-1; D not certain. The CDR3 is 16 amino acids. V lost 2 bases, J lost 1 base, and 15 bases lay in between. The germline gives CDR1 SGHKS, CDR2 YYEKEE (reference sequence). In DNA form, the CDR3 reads TGTGCCAGCAGCTTTGGCGGGAGAGGCCCGAACACTGAAGCTTTCTTT. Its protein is CASSFGGRGPNTEAFF.

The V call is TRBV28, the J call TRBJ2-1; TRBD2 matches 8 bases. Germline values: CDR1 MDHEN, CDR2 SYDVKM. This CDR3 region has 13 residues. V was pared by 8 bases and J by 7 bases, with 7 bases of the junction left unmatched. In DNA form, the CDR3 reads TGTGCCAGCGCGGTTTCGGGGGGGAATGAGCAGTTCTTC. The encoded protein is CASAVSGGNEQFF.

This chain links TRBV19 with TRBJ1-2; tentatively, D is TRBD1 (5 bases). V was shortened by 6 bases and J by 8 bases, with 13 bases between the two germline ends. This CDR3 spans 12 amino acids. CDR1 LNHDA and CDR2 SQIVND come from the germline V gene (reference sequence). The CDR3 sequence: CASRVGAAGYTF. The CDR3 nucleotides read TGTGCCAGTAGGGTTGGGGCCGCCGGCTACACCTTC.

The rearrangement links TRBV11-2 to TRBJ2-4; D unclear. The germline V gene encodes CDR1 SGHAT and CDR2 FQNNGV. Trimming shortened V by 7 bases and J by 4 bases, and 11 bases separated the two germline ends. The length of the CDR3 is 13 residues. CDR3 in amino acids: CASTNVVKNIQYF. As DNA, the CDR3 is TGTGCCAGCACAAACGTTGTTAAAAACATTCAGTACTTC.

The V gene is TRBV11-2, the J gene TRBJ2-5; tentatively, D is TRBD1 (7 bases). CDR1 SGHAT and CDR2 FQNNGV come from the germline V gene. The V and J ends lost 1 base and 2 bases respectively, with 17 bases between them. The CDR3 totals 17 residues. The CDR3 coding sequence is TGTGCCAGCAGCTTAGGGGGGGACAGAAAATCTCAAGAGACCCAGTACTTC. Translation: CASSLGGDRKSQETQYF.

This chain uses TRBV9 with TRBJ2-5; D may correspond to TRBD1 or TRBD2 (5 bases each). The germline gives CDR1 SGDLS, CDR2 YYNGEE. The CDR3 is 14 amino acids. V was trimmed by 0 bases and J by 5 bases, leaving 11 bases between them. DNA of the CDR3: TGTGCCAGCAGCGTAGTCCCCGGGGCGGAGACCCAGTACTTC. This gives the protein CASSVVPGAETQYF.

CDR3 bases: TGCGCCAGCAGCTCCACAGGGACTAGGGGGGAGAATGAGCAGTTCTTC. Amino acid sequence: CASSSTGTRGENEQFF. This rearrangement joins TRBV4-1 to TRBJ2-1; TRBD2 agrees at 8 bases. CDR3 size: 16 residues. Germline V gene lookup returns CDR1 MGHRA and CDR2 YSYEKL. Germline trimming cut 5 bases from V and 7 bases from J; bases unmatched to any gene: 13.

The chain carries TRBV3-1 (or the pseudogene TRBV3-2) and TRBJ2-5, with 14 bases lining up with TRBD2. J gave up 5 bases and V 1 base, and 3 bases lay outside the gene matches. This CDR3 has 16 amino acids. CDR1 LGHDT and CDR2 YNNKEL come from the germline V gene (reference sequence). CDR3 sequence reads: CASSQGTSGRSETQYF. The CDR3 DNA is TGTGCCAGCAGCCAAGGGACTAGCGGGAGGAGTGAGACCCAGTACTTC.

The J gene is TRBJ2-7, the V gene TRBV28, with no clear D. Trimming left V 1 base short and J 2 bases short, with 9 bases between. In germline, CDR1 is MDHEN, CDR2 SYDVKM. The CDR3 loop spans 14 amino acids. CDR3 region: CASSLSRPPYEQYF. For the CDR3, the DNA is TGTGCCAGCAGTTTATCCCGGCCCCCCTACGAGCAGTACTTC.

The CDR3 here is CASSPGGESDEQYF. CDR3 in DNA: TGTGCCAGCAGCCCCGGGGGGGAGTCGGACGAGCAGTACTTC. The rearrangement uses TRBV28 and TRBJ2-7, with 8 bases fitting TRBD2. Germline V gene lookup returns CDR1 MDHEN and CDR2 SYDVKM. V shed 6 bases and J 5 bases; nucleotides not matched to a gene: 9. The CDR3 has 14 residues.